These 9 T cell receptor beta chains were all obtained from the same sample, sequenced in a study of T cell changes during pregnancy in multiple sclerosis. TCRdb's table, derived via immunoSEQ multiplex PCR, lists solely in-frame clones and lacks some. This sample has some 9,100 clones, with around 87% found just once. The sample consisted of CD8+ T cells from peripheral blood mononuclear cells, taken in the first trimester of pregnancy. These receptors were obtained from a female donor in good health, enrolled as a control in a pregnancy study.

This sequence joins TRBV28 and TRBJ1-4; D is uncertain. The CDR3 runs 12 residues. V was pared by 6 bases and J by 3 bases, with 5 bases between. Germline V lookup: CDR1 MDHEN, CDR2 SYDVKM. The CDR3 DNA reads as TGTGCCAGCAGAGCCCCTAATGAAAAACTGTTTTTT. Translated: CASRAPNEKLFF.

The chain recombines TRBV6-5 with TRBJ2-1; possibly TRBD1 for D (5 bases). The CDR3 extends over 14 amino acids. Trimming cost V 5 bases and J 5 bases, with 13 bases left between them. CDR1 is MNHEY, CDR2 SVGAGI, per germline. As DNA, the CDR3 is TGTGCCAGCAGTGTCGTTATGGGGCACAATGAGCAGTTCTTC. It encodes CASSVVMGHNEQFF.

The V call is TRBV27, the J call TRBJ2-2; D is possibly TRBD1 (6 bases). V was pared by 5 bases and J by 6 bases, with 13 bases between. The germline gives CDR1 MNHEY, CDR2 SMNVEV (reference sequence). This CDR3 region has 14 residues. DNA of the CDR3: TGTGCCAGCAGTCCAAAACAGGGACCCGGGGAGCTGTTTTTT. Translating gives CASSPKQGPGELFF.

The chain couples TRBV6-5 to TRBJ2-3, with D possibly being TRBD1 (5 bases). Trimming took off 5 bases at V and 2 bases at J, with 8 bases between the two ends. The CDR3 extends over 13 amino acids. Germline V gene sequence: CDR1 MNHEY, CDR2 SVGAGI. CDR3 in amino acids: CASSRGFTDTQYF. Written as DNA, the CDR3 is TGTGCCAGCAGTAGGGGTTTCACAGATACGCAGTATTTT.

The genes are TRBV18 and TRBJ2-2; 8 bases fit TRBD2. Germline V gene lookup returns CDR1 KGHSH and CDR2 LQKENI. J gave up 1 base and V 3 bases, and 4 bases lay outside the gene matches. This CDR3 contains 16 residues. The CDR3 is CASSPPSGGNTGELFF. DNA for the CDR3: TGTGCCAGCTCACCGCCCAGCGGGGGGAACACCGGGGAGCTGTTTTTT.

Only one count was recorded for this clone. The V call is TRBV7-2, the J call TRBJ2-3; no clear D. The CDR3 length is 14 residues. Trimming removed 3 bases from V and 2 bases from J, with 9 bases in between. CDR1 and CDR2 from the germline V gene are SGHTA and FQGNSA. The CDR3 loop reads CASSLRLLTDTQYF. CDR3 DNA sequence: TGTGCCAGCAGCTTGAGACTCCTCACAGATACGCAGTATTTT.

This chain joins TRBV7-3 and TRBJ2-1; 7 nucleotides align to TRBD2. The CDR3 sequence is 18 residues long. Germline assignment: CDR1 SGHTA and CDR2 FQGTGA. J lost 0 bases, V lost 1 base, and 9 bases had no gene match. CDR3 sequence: CASSLRGGGITSYNEQFF. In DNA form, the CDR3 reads TGTGCCAGCAGCTTAAGGGGGGGAGGGATCACCTCCTACAATGAGCAGTTCTTC.

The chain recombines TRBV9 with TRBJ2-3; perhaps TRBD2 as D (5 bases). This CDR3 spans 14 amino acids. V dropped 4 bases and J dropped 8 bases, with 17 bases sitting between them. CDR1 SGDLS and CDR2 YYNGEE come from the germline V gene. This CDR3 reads CASSPPSTTITQYF. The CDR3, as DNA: TGTGCCAGCAGCCCTCCTTCGACTACCATTACGCAGTATTTT.

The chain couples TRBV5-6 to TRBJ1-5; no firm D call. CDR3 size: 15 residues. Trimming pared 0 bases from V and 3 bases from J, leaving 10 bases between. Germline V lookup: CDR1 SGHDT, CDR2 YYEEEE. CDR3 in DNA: TGTGCCAGCAGCTTGGCAGCAGGCATCAATCAGCCCCAGCATTTT. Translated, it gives CASSLAAGINQPQHF.